This T cell receptor beta chain derives from a study of memory CD4+ T cells and cytomegalovirus serostatus. Study context: Donors were healthy Belgian adults, 9 or 10 CMV seropositive and 20 to 25 seronegative. Study-wide findings and caveats: The CMV-associated TCR signature appears largely within the CD4+ memory repertoire. 67 of 164 known CMV-associated TCRbeta sequences appeared in CD4+ memory.

The sort gate was single viable CD3+CD4+CD8-CD45RO+ cells for memory CD4+ T cells. CMV serostatus came from serum IgG against pp150, pp28, p38, p52. Regarding this clone: As yet, its antigen is unknown.

The CDR3 consists of 13 residues. Trimming shortened V by 2 bases and J by 5 bases, and 11 bases separated the two germline ends. CDR1 SGHNT and CDR2 YYREEE come from the germline V gene (reference sequence). Libraries were prepared by immunoSEQ multiplex PCR; TCRdb keeps only in-frame clonotypes and omits some of them. Among 50,000 to 60,000 clones, 82% were seen once, and the ten largest hold over 0.55%. This rearrangement joins TRBV5-4 to TRBJ2-7; D possibly uses TRBD1 or TRBD2 (5 bases each). The receptor was isolated from an adult in good health and CMV-seronegative. Sequencing input: memory CD4+ T cells from blood. CDR3 region: CASSFGGRNEQYF. The CDR3 nucleotides are TGTGCCAGCAGCTTTGGGGGTAGGAACGAGCAGTACTTC.